These 29 T cell receptor beta chains came from one sample sequenced in a study of early T cells in non-severe SARS-CoV-2 infection (dated by TCRdb to the early 2020s). The protocol used for the library was 5' RACE. The listed sequencing device is NextSeq 500. TCRdb reprocessed the public reads (quality trimming at Q25 with fastp, clone calling with MiXCR) and kept in-frame beta chains. Each CDR3 protein appears once, grouped with its most common genes and DNA. The sample records about 52,000 distinct CDR3 sequences, roughly 6.8% of which are singletons. The ten largest clones take up roughly 3.9% of the sample. The sequenced sample consisted of whole blood. These receptors were taken from an adult who was a healthcare worker with PCR-confirmed SARS-CoV-2 infection or an uninfected control (not recorded which).

This clonotype was detected many times. V usage is TRBV9 and J usage is TRBJ2-5; TRBD2 agrees at 7 bases. Germline-derived CDR1 and CDR2 are SGDLS and YYNGEE. This CDR3 region has 14 residues. V trimming: 1 base; J trimming: 3 bases; junction bases outside the gene matches: 3. DNA of the CDR3: TGTGCCAGCAGCGTAAAGGGAGGGGAAGAGACCCAGTACTTC. This codes for CASSVKGGEETQYF.

This clonotype was detected ten times or more. The chain uses TRBV10-3 and TRBJ1-1; D uncertain. This CDR3 contains 13 residues. V was cut by 9 bases and J by 3 bases, with 14 bases left in between. Germline V CDR1 and CDR2: ENHRY, SYGVKD. The CDR3 is CAISHSVDTEAFF. CDR3 bases: TGTGCCATAAGCCACAGTGTTGACACTGAAGCTTTCTTT.

V gene TRBV30 combines with J gene TRBJ2-1; 10 bases match TRBD2. J gave up 7 bases and V 1 base, and 10 bases lay outside the gene matches. The germline CDR1 and CDR2 sequences are GTSNPN and SVGIG (reference sequence). This CDR3 comprises 16 residues. The CDR3: CAWSAAAGGPMNEQFF. The CDR3 DNA reads as TGTGCCTGGAGTGCCGCAGCGGGGGGGCCGATGAATGAGCAGTTCTTC.

This chain links TRBV7-2 with TRBJ2-5; D call uncertain. This CDR3 region has 16 residues. Trimming shortened V by 5 bases and J by 5 bases, and 21 bases separated the two germline ends. Germline values: CDR1 SGHTA, CDR2 FQGNSA. CDR3 loop: CASSPDVPDGMETQYF. DNA for the CDR3: TGTGCCAGCAGCCCTGACGTCCCAGACGGCATGGAGACCCAGTACTTC.

There are many counts of this clonotype. DNA for the CDR3: TGCGCCAGCAGCCAAGACCGGGGCAGCTATGGCTACACCTTC. As protein: CASSQDRGSYGYTF. The chain links TRBV4-1 to TRBJ1-2; D possibly corresponds to TRBD1 (5 bases). Germline lookup yields CDR1 MGHRA and CDR2 YSYEKL. This CDR3 is built from 14 residues. Trimming removed 0 bases at V and 4 bases at J, with 9 bases between.

This clonotype was counted many times. This CDR3 is CASSSTAWRNYEQYF. Here the CDR3 DNA reads TGTGCCAGCAGTTCCACAGCGTGGAGGAACTACGAGCAGTACTTC. The rearrangement links TRBV6-2 or TRBV6-3 to TRBJ2-7; tentatively, D is TRBD2 (5 bases). The CDR3 contains 15 residues. V lost 4 bases to trimming and J lost 3 bases, with 16 bases between them. Looked up from germline, CDR1 is MNHEY and CDR2 is SVGEGT.

This clonotype was counted a few times. The chain employs TRBV6-5 and TRBJ2-7; 11 bases match TRBD2. V lost 0 bases and J lost 2; bases outside the gene matches: 12. The CDR3 has 19 amino acids. CDR1 and CDR2 from the germline V gene are MNHEY and SVGAGI. The CDR3, as DNA: TGTGCCAGCAGTTACTCGAGCCTTTCTAGCGGGGGGCCTCCCTACGAGCAGTACTTC. Translated: CASSYSSLSSGGPPYEQYF.

In this sample, this clonotype turned up many times. The chain couples TRBV19 to TRBJ2-1; 9 positions agree with TRBD2. This CDR3 is 15 amino acids long. V trimming: 6 bases; J trimming: 6 bases; junction bases outside the gene matches: 9. The germline CDR1 and CDR2 sequences are LNHDA and SQIVND (reference sequence). The CDR3 coding sequence is TGTGCCAGTAGCCCGGCTAGCGGGGCCGGCAATGAGCAGTTCTTC. This sequence encodes CASSPASGAGNEQFF.

There are a few counts of this clonotype. The gene calls are TRBV18 and TRBJ1-5, with D possibly matching TRBD1 (6 bases). The germline V gene encodes CDR1 KGHSH and CDR2 LQKENI. This CDR3 region has 14 residues. Trimming left V 4 bases short and J 3 bases short, with 10 bases between. CDR3: CASSQDRINQPQHF. CDR3 DNA: TGTGCCAGCTCACAGGACAGAATCAATCAGCCCCAGCATTTT.

This clonotype has a count of ten or more. The chain uses TRBV6-4 and TRBJ2-7; no firm D call. The CDR3 length is 19 residues. Germline V gene sequence: CDR1 MRHNA, CDR2 SNTAGT. Trimming removed 4 bases at V and 4 bases at J, with 29 bases between. The CDR3 coding sequence is TGTGCCAGCAGTGGACATCGGCAGACCGGTTTTCTAGAGGAGTACGAGCAGTACTTC. Protein product: CASSGHRQTGFLEEYEQYF.

This clonotype was counted between two and nine times. The chain recombines TRBV6-2 or TRBV6-3 with TRBJ2-1; 11 positions agree with TRBD2. This CDR3 comprises 19 residues. V was pared by 5 bases and J by 5 bases, with 17 bases of the junction left unmatched. Germline CDR1 and CDR2: MNHEY and SVGEGT. CDR3 DNA sequence: TGTGCCAGCAGTCGCCTAAGGGGGTCACTAGCGGGGGCGAACAATGAGCAGTTCTTC. Its protein product is CASSRLRGSLAGANNEQFF.

This clonotype occurred many times. The chain recombines TRBV7-9 with TRBJ2-1; the D is unclear. Germline CDR1 SEHNR, CDR2 FQNEAQ (reference sequence). The CDR3 totals 12 residues. Between the trimmed V and J ends, which lost 5 bases and 5 bases, there was a span of 7 bases. The CDR3 DNA reads as TGTGCCAGCAGCGAACAGAACAATGAGCAGTTCTTC. Its protein is CASSEQNNEQFF.

In its sample, this clonotype was seen many times. V and J are TRBV15 and TRBJ2-1; TRBD2 agrees at 12 bases. Germline trimming cut 1 base from V and 3 bases from J; bases unmatched to any gene: 7. Germline V gene sequence: CDR1 LNHNV, CDR2 YYDKDF (reference sequence). This CDR3 is 18 amino acids long. CDR3 in DNA: TGTGCCACCAGCAGAGTAGGACTAGCGGGGCATCACTACAATGAGCAGTTCTTC. It specifies CATSRVGLAGHHYNEQFF.

This clonotype came up many times. V and J are TRBV9 and TRBJ1-3; no clear D gene. The length of the CDR3 is 15 residues. Between the trimmed V and J ends, which lost 0 bases and 7 bases, there was a span of 14 bases. The germline V gene has CDR1 SGDLS and CDR2 YYNGEE. CDR3: CASSVAISDRNTIYF. The CDR3 bases are TGTGCCAGCAGCGTAGCTATCAGCGATCGCAACACCATATATTTT.

This clonotype has at least ten counts. This rearrangement joins TRBV5-4 to TRBJ2-1; the D is unclear. The germline V gene encodes CDR1 SGHNT and CDR2 YYREEE (reference sequence). The ends were cut back, 9 bases at V and 0 bases at J, with 10 bases in the middle. The CDR3 extends over 13 amino acids. The CDR3, as DNA: TGTGCCACAAGGACGGACTCCTACAATGAGCAGTTCTTC. This translates into CATRTDSYNEQFF.

CDR3 protein: CASSSPDRGFTEAFF. CDR3 nucleotides: TGTGCCAGCAGCTCCCCTGACAGGGGGTTCACTGAAGCTTTCTTT. The chain is built from TRBV5-5 and TRBJ1-1, with 9 bases fitting TRBD1. CDR1 is SGHKS, CDR2 YYEKEE, per germline (reference sequence). This CDR3 region has 15 residues. V dropped 3 bases and J dropped 4; count of bases not matched to a gene: 7.

This clonotype was counted many times. This chain links TRBV7-6 with TRBJ2-1; D possibly corresponds to TRBD1 (5 bases). The ends were cut back, 5 bases at V and 2 bases at J, with 7 bases in the middle. CDR1 and CDR2 from the germline V gene are SGHVS and FNYEAQ. There are 13 residues in the CDR3. The CDR3 DNA reads as TGTGCCAGCAGCCAGACAGCCTACAATGAGCAGTTCTTC. Amino acid sequence: CASSQTAYNEQFF.

This clonotype was counted ten times or more. The V and J genes are TRBV11-2 and TRBJ2-7; 10 positions match TRBD1. The CDR3 has 14 residues. CDR1 is SGHAT, CDR2 FQNNGV, per germline. Losses at the gene ends were 6 bases for V and 2 bases for J; bases not matched to a gene: 4. The CDR3 is CASSSGTGAYEQYF. CDR3 in DNA: TGTGCCAGCAGTTCCGGGACAGGGGCCTACGAGCAGTACTTC.

This clonotype was found a few times. The chain recombines TRBV5-1 with TRBJ2-5; D possibly corresponds to TRBD1 (5 bases). Trimming shortened V by 2 bases and J by 2 bases, and 16 bases separated the two germline ends. CDR3 length: 16 amino acids. CDR1 SGHRS and CDR2 YFSETQ come from the germline V gene. CDR3 sequence (DNA): TGCGCCAGCAGCTTCGGGTACAGGACCCCACAAGAGACCCAGTACTTC. Amino acids: CASSFGYRTPQETQYF.

This clonotype showed up many times. The chain recombines TRBV7-2 with TRBJ1-6, with a weak D call TRBD1 (6 bases). This CDR3 spans 16 amino acids. The V gene lost 5 bases and the J gene lost 7 bases, with 18 bases spanning the gap. Germline V lookup: CDR1 SGHTA, CDR2 FQGNSA. The CDR3 region is CASSEWGGQPNSPLHF. The CDR3 nucleotides read TGTGCCAGCAGCGAGTGGGGTGGACAGCCGAATTCACCCCTCCACTTT.

There are a few counts of this clonotype. The V call is TRBV20-1, the J call TRBJ1-5; D is perhaps TRBD1 (6 bases). Germline V CDR1 and CDR2: DFQATT, SNEGSKA (reference sequence). The CDR3 is 16 amino acids. V lost 6 bases and J 0 bases, leaving 18 bases between the germline ends. The chain's CDR3 is CSASSEGGFSNQPQHF. In DNA, the CDR3 is TGCAGTGCCAGCTCCGAAGGGGGGTTTAGCAATCAGCCCCAGCATTTT.

This clonotype was counted ten times or more. This sequence joins TRBV5-1 and TRBJ2-2; D may correspond to TRBD1 or TRBD2 (6 bases each). The germline V gene has CDR1 SGHRS and CDR2 YFSETQ. The V gene lost 4 bases and the J gene lost 5 bases, with 12 bases spanning the gap. The CDR3 consists of 14 residues. DNA of the CDR3: TGCGCCAGCAGCGCGGGACATCCAACCGGGGAGCTGTTTTTT. Its translation is CASSAGHPTGELFF.

CDR3 loop: CSVVLVTDTQYF. In nucleotides, the CDR3 is TGCAGCGTTGTATTGGTCACAGATACGCAGTATTTT. This sequence joins TRBV29-1 and TRBJ2-3, with D uncertain. Germline V gene data show CDR1 as SQVTM and CDR2 as ANQGSEA. Trimming removed 4 bases from V and 2 bases from J, with 7 bases in between. The CDR3 runs 12 residues.

This clonotype was recorded at least ten times. V gene TRBV7-9 combines with J gene TRBJ1-2; TRBD1 is a possible D gene (5 bases). Per the germline V gene, CDR1 is SEHNR and CDR2 is FQNEAQ (reference sequence). This CDR3 contains 17 residues. V was clipped by 2 bases and J by 2 bases, with 18 bases between them. The CDR3 spells CASSLTRGRSSNYGYTF. The DNA of the CDR3 is TGTGCCAGCAGCTTAACGAGGGGCAGAAGCTCCAACTATGGCTACACCTTC.

V gene TRBV2 combines with J gene TRBJ1-2; D is possibly TRBD1 (5 bases). Per the germline V gene, CDR1 is SNHLY and CDR2 is FYNNEI. Between the trimmed V and J ends, which lost 8 bases and 0 bases, there was a span of 16 bases. The CDR3 has 15 amino acids. This chain's CDR3 is CASGYVTAPNYGYTF. The DNA of the CDR3 is TGTGCCAGCGGTTACGTGACAGCCCCTAACTATGGCTACACCTTC.

Notes on this clonotype: A much larger clone differs from this one at a single base, so this may be a read error. The rearrangement joins TRBV4-2 to TRBJ1-2; a weak D match, TRBD1 (5 bases). The CDR3 sequence is 18 residues long. Germline CDR1 reads LGHNA; CDR2 reads YNFKEQ. The DNA of the CDR3 is TGTGCCAGCAGCCATCCCACGTGGGGCAAAACCACTAACTATAGCTACACCTTC. Its protein is CASSHPTWGKTTNYSYTF.

In its sample, this clonotype was seen many times. The chain combines TRBV11-2 with TRBJ2-7; 9 nucleotides line up with TRBD1. The CDR3 consists of 15 residues. V lost 4 bases to trimming and J lost 0 bases; unmatched junction nucleotides: 4. The germline CDR1 and CDR2 sequences are SGHAT and FQNNGV. The CDR3 region has the DNA TGTGCCAGCAGCTCCGGGACAGGGAGCTCCTACGAGCAGTACTTC. Translating it yields CASSSGTGSSYEQYF.

This clonotype was counted a few times. V is TRBV29-1 and J is TRBJ1-1; tentative D call: TRBD1 (5 bases). The CDR3 runs to 13 residues. Germline lookup yields CDR1 SQVTM and CDR2 ANQGSEA. V lost 4 bases, J lost 6 bases, and 15 bases lay in between. CDR3 protein: CSVGRGNAAEAFF. The CDR3 region has the DNA TGCAGCGTTGGTAGGGGAAATGCAGCTGAAGCTTTCTTT. The whole variable domain, filled in from reference TRBV29-1 and TRBJ1-1, reads SAVISQKPSRDICQRGTSLTIQCQVDSQVTMMFWYRQQPGQSLTLIATANQGSEATYESGFVIDKFPISRPNLTFSTLTVSNMSPEDSSIYLCSVGRGNAAEAFFGQGTRLTVV.

In this sample, this clonotype turned up many times. The chain joins TRBV2 to TRBJ2-5; 7 nucleotides align to TRBD2. Germline assignment: CDR1 SNHLY and CDR2 FYNNEI. V was clipped by 7 bases and J by 4 bases; unmatched bases: 6. This CDR3 has 13 amino acids. The CDR3 nucleotides read TGTGCCAGCACCCCAGCGGGGTTAGAGACCCAGTACTTC. Encoded protein: CASTPAGLETQYF.